This TCR beta chain was sequenced in a study of blood T cell repertoires in COVID-19. The method was immunoSEQ multiplex PCR; TCRdb's version includes in-frame clones alone and lacks a portion of them. The repertoire holds around 140,000 clones, approximately 80% seen once, with roughly a tenth in the top ten. Germline V gives CDR1 MNHEY, CDR2 SMNVEV (reference sequence). The CDR3 totals 17 residues. V shed 6 bases, J shed 0 bases, and the junction held 11 bases outside the gene matches. The clonotype was recovered from a man aged 55 to 69 with active or convalescent COVID-19. Sequenced sample: peripheral blood. This chain links TRBV27 with TRBJ1-2; 9 nucleotides line up with TRBD1. The CDR3 DNA follows: TGTGCCAGCAGGACATCCGGGACAGGGTTAACTAACTATGGCTACACCTTC. Protein sequence: CASRTSGTGLTNYGYTF.